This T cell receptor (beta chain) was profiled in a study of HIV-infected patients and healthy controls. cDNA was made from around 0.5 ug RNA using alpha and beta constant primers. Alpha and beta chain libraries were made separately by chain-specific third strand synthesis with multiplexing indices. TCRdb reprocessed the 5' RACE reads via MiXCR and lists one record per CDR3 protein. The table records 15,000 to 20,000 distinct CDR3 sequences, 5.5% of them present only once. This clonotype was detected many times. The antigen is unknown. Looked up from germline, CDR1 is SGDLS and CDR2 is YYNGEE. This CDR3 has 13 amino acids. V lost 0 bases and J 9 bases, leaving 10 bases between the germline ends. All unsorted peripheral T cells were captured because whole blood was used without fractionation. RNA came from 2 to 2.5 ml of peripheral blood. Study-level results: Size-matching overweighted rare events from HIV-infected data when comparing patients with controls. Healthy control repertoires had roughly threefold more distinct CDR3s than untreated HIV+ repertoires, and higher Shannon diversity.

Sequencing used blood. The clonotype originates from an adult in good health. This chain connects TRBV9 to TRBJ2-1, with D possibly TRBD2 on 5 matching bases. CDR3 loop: CASSVVLAGEQFF. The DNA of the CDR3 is TGTGCCAGCAGCGTAGTGTTGGCGGGTGAGCAGTTCTTC.